This is a list of T cell receptor beta chains from one sample in a study of beta chain features in type 1 diabetes. The protocol was immunoSEQ multiplex PCR, while the TCRdb copy is restricted to in-frame clones and leaves out a portion. This sample has some 400,000 clones, with less than 15% found just once. Input material: naive CD4+ T cells from blood. Every receptor here comes from a woman under 30 in good health. Each CDR3 is given with its conserved first and last residue. Fields, in order: D gene, clone size, V gene, J gene, CDR3 DNA, CDR3 protein. The D gene is left open where the match is weak. Only part of the rows carry a size: once, few, many, or a class if the clone is expanded.

d_gene: NA
abundance: NA
v_gene: TRBV30
j_gene: TRBJ1-5
CDR3nt: TGTGCCTGGAGTCCCCGGACAGATCAGCCCCAGCATTTT
CDR3aa: CAWSPRTDQPQHF

d_gene: TRBD1
abundance: NA
v_gene: TRBV29-1
j_gene: TRBJ1-2
CDR3nt: TGCAGCGCCGGAGACAGGGGCGACTATGGCTACACCTTC
CDR3aa: CSAGDRGDYGYTF

d_gene: NA
abundance: NA
v_gene: TRBV29-1
j_gene: TRBJ2-6
CDR3nt: TGCAGCGTCAAGACAGCACCGAGCTCTGGGGCCAACGTCCTGACTTTC
CDR3aa: CSVKTAPSSGANVLTF

d_gene: TRBD2
abundance: few
v_gene: TRBV19
j_gene: TRBJ2-7
CDR3nt: TGTGCCAGTAGTATCCAAGTGGCGGGAGGCCGGAGCTCCTACGAGCAGTACTTC
CDR3aa: CASSIQVAGGRSSYEQYF

d_gene: NA
abundance: NA
v_gene: TRBV6-5
j_gene: TRBJ2-7
CDR3nt: TGTGCCAGCAGTTACCTCGGGGGCGAGCAGTACTTC
CDR3aa: CASSYLGGEQYF

d_gene: NA
abundance: NA
v_gene: TRBV2
j_gene: TRBJ2-7
CDR3nt: TGTGCCAGCAGTGATATTACAGGGATTTCAGGAGAGCAGTACTTC
CDR3aa: CASSDITGISGEQYF

d_gene: NA
abundance: NA
v_gene: TRBV19
j_gene: TRBJ2-7
CDR3nt: TGTGCCAGTAGTCCCCAGACCGGGAGCGCGTCCGAGCAGTACTTC
CDR3aa: CASSPQTGSASEQYF

d_gene: NA
abundance: few
v_gene: TRBV28
j_gene: TRBJ2-7
CDR3nt: TGTGCCAGCAGGGCTCTGCCGGGACTGCACTACGAGCAGTACTTC
CDR3aa: CASRALPGLHYEQYF

d_gene: NA
abundance: few
v_gene: TRBV5-1
j_gene: TRBJ2-7
CDR3nt: TGCGCCAGCAGCCCTGGACGGGAAACATCCTACGAGCAGTACTTC
CDR3aa: CASSPGRETSYEQYF

d_gene: TRBD2
abundance: NA
v_gene: TRBV25-1
j_gene: TRBJ2-1
CDR3nt: TGTGCCAGCAGTCAACTAGCGGGGTACAATGAGCAGTTCTTC
CDR3aa: CASSQLAGYNEQFF

d_gene: TRBD2
abundance: NA
v_gene: TRBV4-2
j_gene: TRBJ2-7
CDR3nt: TGTGCCAGCAGCCAACGACTAGCGGGAGGACCCTACGAGCAGTACTTC
CDR3aa: CASSQRLAGGPYEQYF

d_gene: TRBD2
abundance: NA
v_gene: TRBV7-9
j_gene: TRBJ2-1
CDR3nt: TGTGCCAGCGGACCGGGACTAGCGGGAGATGAGCAGTTCTTC
CDR3aa: CASGPGLAGDEQFF

d_gene: TRBD2
abundance: NA
v_gene: TRBV9
j_gene: TRBJ2-1
CDR3nt: TGTGCCAGCAGCGTAGGGACCCCGGGGGGTAGAATTGACTATGAGCAGTTCTTC
CDR3aa: CASSVGTPGGRIDYEQFF

d_gene: TRBD1
abundance: NA
v_gene: TRBV30
j_gene: TRBJ1-5
CDR3nt: TGTGCCTGGAGTGTGCGACAGGGGGCGCAGCCCCAGCATTTT
CDR3aa: CAWSVRQGAQPQHF

d_gene: NA
abundance: few
v_gene: TRBV28
j_gene: TRBJ2-7
CDR3nt: TGTGCCAGCATTACTCGGGGGGCCCAGAGACCCTACGAGCAGTACTTC
CDR3aa: CASITRGAQRPYEQYF

d_gene: NA
abundance: few
v_gene: TRBV29-1
j_gene: TRBJ2-3
CDR3nt: TGCAGCTCCAGGGGCAGGTTCACAGATACGCAGTATTTT
CDR3aa: CSSRGRFTDTQYF

d_gene: NA
abundance: few
v_gene: TRBV10-3
j_gene: TRBJ2-1
CDR3nt: TGTGCCACACAATCTAGGAATGAGCAGTTCTTC
CDR3aa: CATQSRNEQFF

d_gene: TRBD2
abundance: NA
v_gene: TRBV7-9
j_gene: TRBJ2-1
CDR3nt: TGTGCCAGCAGCGAGATAGCGGGAGGGCACTACTCCTACAATGAGCAGTTCTTC
CDR3aa: CASSEIAGGHYSYNEQFF

d_gene: NA
abundance: few
v_gene: TRBV29-1
j_gene: TRBJ2-5
CDR3nt: TGCAGCGTTGGTTCCAGGACAACACAAGAGACCCAGTACTTC
CDR3aa: CSVGSRTTQETQYF

d_gene: TRBD1
abundance: few
v_gene: TRBV30
j_gene: TRBJ1-3
CDR3nt: TGTGCCTGGAACGACAGGGAACGTGGAAACACCATATATTTT
CDR3aa: CAWNDRERGNTIYF

d_gene: TRBD1
abundance: few
v_gene: TRBV10-3
j_gene: TRBJ2-3
CDR3nt: TGTGCCAACTCCGGACAGGGGGCTAATTCAGATACGCAGTATTTT
CDR3aa: CANSGQGANSDTQYF

d_gene: TRBD2
abundance: NA
v_gene: TRBV4-3
j_gene: TRBJ2-1
CDR3nt: TGCGCCAGCAGCCAGTCGACTAGCGGGAGTGTGTATGAGCAGTTCTTC
CDR3aa: CASSQSTSGSVYEQFF

d_gene: NA
abundance: few
v_gene: TRBV28
j_gene: TRBJ1-1
CDR3nt: TGTGCCAGCAGTTTATGGGGGGCGTCGGGAACTGAAGCTTTCTTT
CDR3aa: CASSLWGASGTEAFF

d_gene: TRBD1
abundance: few
v_gene: TRBV5-1
j_gene: TRBJ1-4
CDR3nt: TGCGCCAGCAGCTTGGGGACAGGGTACGATGAAAAACTGTTTTTT
CDR3aa: CASSLGTGYDEKLFF

d_gene: NA
abundance: few
v_gene: TRBV7-9
j_gene: TRBJ1-5
CDR3nt: TGTGCCAGCAGCCCAGAGGCGACGCCCCAGCATTTT
CDR3aa: CASSPEATPQHF

d_gene: NA
abundance: few
v_gene: TRBV30
j_gene: TRBJ1-2
CDR3nt: TGTGCCTGGAGTGTCCCCGGCAGGGGAGGCTACACCTTC
CDR3aa: CAWSVPGRGGYTF

d_gene: TRBD2
abundance: NA
v_gene: TRBV30
j_gene: TRBJ2-1
CDR3nt: TGTGCCTGGAGTAAACTAGCGGGAGCCCCGGGCGAGCAGTTCTTC
CDR3aa: CAWSKLAGAPGEQFF

d_gene: NA
abundance: few
v_gene: TRBV19
j_gene: TRBJ2-1
CDR3nt: TGTGCCAGTAGAAACAGGCTAGCCTACAATGAGCAGTTCTTC
CDR3aa: CASRNRLAYNEQFF

d_gene: TRBD2
abundance: few
v_gene: TRBV29-1
j_gene: TRBJ2-5
CDR3nt: TGCAGCGTTAACGGACTAGCGGAGGAGACCCAGTACTTC
CDR3aa: CSVNGLAEETQYF

d_gene: NA
abundance: once
v_gene: TRBV25-1
j_gene: TRBJ2-2
CDR3nt: TGTGCCAGCAGTGAATCGTATTACGGGGAGCTGTTTTTT
CDR3aa: CASSESYYGELFF

d_gene: TRBD2
abundance: NA
v_gene: TRBV7-6
j_gene: TRBJ2-7
CDR3nt: TGTGCCAGCAGCCCCGGACTAGCGGGAGCATCCGAGCAGTACTTC
CDR3aa: CASSPGLAGASEQYF

d_gene: TRBD2
abundance: few
v_gene: TRBV30
j_gene: TRBJ2-7
CDR3nt: TGTGCCTGGAGTTCGACTAGCGGGAGGCAAAACTACGAGCAGTACTTC
CDR3aa: CAWSSTSGRQNYEQYF

d_gene: NA
abundance: NA
v_gene: TRBV29-1
j_gene: TRBJ2-7
CDR3nt: TGCAGCGTTGAAAGGGAGGTTGAGGGGTGGTTGTCCTACGAGCAGTACTTC
CDR3aa: CSVEREVEGWLSYEQYF

d_gene: TRBD2
abundance: few
v_gene: TRBV28
j_gene: TRBJ2-7
CDR3nt: TGTGCCAGCAGTTTAAACAAAGGACTAGCGGGAGCCTACGAGCAGTACTTC
CDR3aa: CASSLNKGLAGAYEQYF

d_gene: TRBD2
abundance: NA
v_gene: TRBV18
j_gene: TRBJ2-1
CDR3nt: TGTGCCAGCTCATTAGCGGGAGGGCGGATGAATGAGCAGTTCTTC
CDR3aa: CASSLAGGRMNEQFF

d_gene: NA
abundance: NA
v_gene: TRBV25-1
j_gene: TRBJ2-3
CDR3nt: TGTGCCAGCATCCCAGCGACCACAGATACGCAGTATTTT
CDR3aa: CASIPATTDTQYF

d_gene: TRBD2
abundance: few
v_gene: TRBV7-2
j_gene: TRBJ2-7
CDR3nt: TGTGCCAGCAGCCGCCGGGAGGGTCTCTACGAGCAGTACTTC
CDR3aa: CASSRREGLYEQYF

d_gene: TRBD2
abundance: NA
v_gene: TRBV5-1
j_gene: TRBJ2-3
CDR3nt: TGCGCCAGCGGACTAGCGGGAGCTACGTCAGATACGCAGTATTTT
CDR3aa: CASGLAGATSDTQYF

d_gene: TRBD2
abundance: NA
v_gene: TRBV5-1
j_gene: TRBJ2-7
CDR3nt: TGCGCCAGCAGCTTGGAGACTAGCGGGAGTGTTTCGTACGAGCAGTACTTC
CDR3aa: CASSLETSGSVSYEQYF

d_gene: TRBD2
abundance: few
v_gene: TRBV28
j_gene: TRBJ2-3
CDR3nt: TGTGCCAGCAGTTTATCGCTAGCGGGAGGGCCAGATACGCAGTATTTT
CDR3aa: CASSLSLAGGPDTQYF

d_gene: NA
abundance: few
v_gene: TRBV29-1
j_gene: TRBJ1-2
CDR3nt: TGCAGCGTTGGACAGGCCGCAGCTAACTATGGCTACACCTTC
CDR3aa: CSVGQAAANYGYTF

d_gene: TRBD2
abundance: NA
v_gene: TRBV30
j_gene: TRBJ2-7
CDR3nt: TGTGCCTGGAGAATGGGAGGGACCTACGAGCAGTACTTC
CDR3aa: CAWRMGGTYEQYF

d_gene: NA
abundance: NA
v_gene: TRBV9
j_gene: TRBJ1-1
CDR3nt: TGTGCCAGCAGCTCCCGTGGAGGACTCACTGAAGCTTTCTTT
CDR3aa: CASSSRGGLTEAFF

d_gene: NA
abundance: NA
v_gene: TRBV15
j_gene: TRBJ1-1
CDR3nt: TGTGCCACCAGCAGAGGAACAGGGCTGAACACTGAAGCTTTCTTT
CDR3aa: CATSRGTGLNTEAFF

d_gene: NA
abundance: few
v_gene: TRBV28
j_gene: TRBJ2-1
CDR3nt: TGTGCCAGCAGTTCCGTTCTTAGTGAGCAGTTCTTC
CDR3aa: CASSSVLSEQFF

d_gene: NA
abundance: NA
v_gene: TRBV28
j_gene: TRBJ1-4
CDR3nt: TGTGCCAGCAGTACGACAGCAACTAATGAAAAACTGTTTTTT
CDR3aa: CASSTTATNEKLFF

d_gene: TRBD1
abundance: NA
v_gene: TRBV7-9
j_gene: TRBJ2-2
CDR3nt: TGTGCCAGCAGCGCCGCCGGGACAGGGATGGCCGGGGAGCTGTTTTTT
CDR3aa: CASSAAGTGMAGELFF

d_gene: TRBD1
abundance: NA
v_gene: TRBV7-9
j_gene: TRBJ2-7
CDR3nt: TGTGCCAGCACCTCGGACAGGATTACCTACGAGCAGTACTTC
CDR3aa: CASTSDRITYEQYF

d_gene: NA
abundance: few
v_gene: TRBV19
j_gene: TRBJ2-2
CDR3nt: TGTGCCAGTAGTATAGCCCCCTACCACGTCGGGGAGCTGTTTTTT
CDR3aa: CASSIAPYHVGELFF

d_gene: TRBD1
abundance: few
v_gene: TRBV27
j_gene: TRBJ2-7
CDR3nt: TGTGCCAGCTGGGACAGGGTGGTCGAGCAGTACTTC
CDR3aa: CASWDRVVEQYF

d_gene: NA
abundance: few
v_gene: TRBV30
j_gene: TRBJ1-1
CDR3nt: TGTGCCTGGAGTATGGACTCCCGGGGGACTGAAGCTTTCTTT
CDR3aa: CAWSMDSRGTEAFF

d_gene: TRBD2
abundance: few
v_gene: TRBV6-6
j_gene: TRBJ2-3
CDR3nt: TGTGCCAGCAGTTACTCCAGGAAGCGGGAGATGCAGTATTTT
CDR3aa: CASSYSRKREMQYF

d_gene: NA
abundance: few
v_gene: TRBV29-1
j_gene: TRBJ2-5
CDR3nt: TGCAGCGTTGCACGTAGGAGGAGAGAGACCCAGTACTTC
CDR3aa: CSVARRRRETQYF

d_gene: NA
abundance: NA
v_gene: TRBV18
j_gene: TRBJ2-6
CDR3nt: TGTGCCAGCTCTCCGGGACTGGCGACCTCTGGGGCCAACGTCCTGACTTTC
CDR3aa: CASSPGLATSGANVLTF

d_gene: TRBD2
abundance: few
v_gene: TRBV28
j_gene: TRBJ2-1
CDR3nt: TGTGCCAGCCCCCTCGATGGGAGGGCCCCACCAAATGAGCAGTTCTTC
CDR3aa: CASPLDGRAPPNEQFF

d_gene: NA
abundance: few
v_gene: TRBV7-2
j_gene: TRBJ1-2
CDR3nt: TGTGCCAGCAGCTTTACGGGTGTGCACGGCTACACCTTC
CDR3aa: CASSFTGVHGYTF

d_gene: TRBD2
abundance: NA
v_gene: TRBV2
j_gene: TRBJ2-3
CDR3nt: TGTGCCAGCAGAAGCCTACTAGCGGTCGGCACAGATACGCAGTATTTT
CDR3aa: CASRSLLAVGTDTQYF